This T cell receptor (beta chain) was sequenced during a study of T cells in tuberculosis. The V gene lost 4 bases and the J gene lost 3 bases, with 18 bases spanning the gap. Germline V gene data show CDR1 as MGHRA and CDR2 as YSYEKL. This CDR3 has 16 amino acids. After thawing and overnight rest, PBMC were stained with GMM-loaded CD1B tetramer, viability dye and anti-CD3 for sorting. C32 glucose monomycolate from Rhodococcus equi was loaded onto the CD1B tetramers. PBMC for tetramer sorting were first depleted of CD14-expressing monocytes. Sequencing used immunoSEQ multiplex PCR; TCRdb keeps in-frame clones, though not all of them. The data show approximately 88,000 clones, more than 75% seen once.

This sequence originates from an adult woman with latent tuberculosis. The sequencing input was CD1b-GMM tetramer-negative cells sorted from PBMCs. The chain has TRBV4-1 and TRBJ2-5, with D perhaps matching TRBD2 (6 bases). CDR3 amino acids: CASSPRTTSGEETQYF. The DNA of the CDR3 is TGCGCCAGCAGCCCCCGAACGACGTCGGGGGAAGAGACCCAGTACTTC.